These T cell receptor beta chains were read from a single sample in a study of CD8 T cells in ankylosing spondylitis. TCRdb reprocessed the 5' RACE reads via MiXCR and lists one record per CDR3 protein. Of approximately 400,000 distinct CDR3 sequences listed, approximately 17% were seen once; the top ten hold just over 1%. The sequenced sample consisted of blood, either unsorted or a sorted T cell fraction (not recorded which). All receptors derive from a male donor with ankylosing spondylitis. CDR3s include the opening cysteine and the closing phenylalanine or tryptophan. A D gene is named only where the DNA matches it firmly. Rows may omit the clone size; those that give it use once, few, many or a size class.

d_gene	j_gene	abundance	len	v_gene	CDR3aa	CDR3nt
.	TRBJ2-7	few	13	TRBV18	CASSPPDSYEQYF	TGTGCCAGCTCACCACCGGACTCCTACGAGCAGTACTTC
TRBD1	TRBJ2-7	once	14	TRBV7-2	CASSRRQGSHEQYF	TGTGCCAGCAGCCGAAGACAGGGTTCCCACGAGCAGTACTTC
TRBD1	TRBJ2-2	few	16	TRBV6-2/TRBV6-3	CASIPQGAANTGELFF	TGTGCCAGCATCCCACAGGGGGCAGCGAACACCGGGGAGCTGTTTTTT
TRBD1	TRBJ2-1	few	15	TRBV6-2/TRBV6-3	CASSYGTGSYNEQFF	TGTGCCAGCAGTTACGGGACAGGCTCCTACAATGAGCAGTTCTTC
.	TRBJ1-2	.	16	TRBV5-6	CASSLNRYRPNYGYTF	TGTGCCAGCAGCTTGAACAGGTATCGCCCCAACTATGGCTACACCTTC
.	TRBJ1-6	few	14	TRBV12-3/TRBV12-4	CASSGQSQRSPLHF	TGTGCCAGCAGTGGGCAGAGCCAGAGGTCACCCCTCCACTTT
TRBD2	TRBJ2-5	many	18	TRBV28	CASSLFSSGRAREETQYF	TGTGCCAGCAGTTTATTCTCTAGCGGGAGGGCCCGGGAAGAGACCCAGTACTTC
.	TRBJ2-1	.	14	TRBV15	CATATGGVVYEQFF	TGTGCCACCGCTACAGGCGGGGTGGTCTATGAGCAGTTCTTC
.	TRBJ2-3	.	18	TRBV14	CASSQDRGAKRSTDTQYF	TGTGCCAGCAGCCAAGATCGCGGGGCGAAGAGAAGCACAGATACGCAGTATTTT
.	TRBJ1-1	many	15	TRBV7-2	CASSLVRGTNTEAFF	TGTGCCAGCAGCTTAGTAAGGGGGACGAACACTGAAGCTTTCTTT
TRBD2	TRBJ2-3	.	16	TRBV6-2/TRBV6-3	CASSYGGSGSTDTQYF	TGTGCCAGCAGTTATGGAGGTAGCGGGAGCACAGATACGCAGTATTTT
.	TRBJ1-2	.	14	TRBV7-6	CASSPFGANYGYTF	TGTGCCAGCAGCCCATTTGGAGCGAACTATGGCTACACCTTC
.	TRBJ2-1	.	14	TRBV5-6	CASSLKSLANEQFF	TGTGCCAGCAGCCTGAAATCTCTAGCAAATGAGCAGTTCTTC
TRBD2	TRBJ2-1	few	18	TRBV24-1	CATSDPKRGGALIDEQFF	TGTGCCACCAGTGACCCCAAGCGGGGAGGGGCGCTGATCGATGAGCAGTTCTTC
TRBD1	TRBJ2-1	.	11	TRBV19	CASGQGFEQFF	TGTGCCAGTGGACAGGGTTTCGAGCAGTTCTTC
.	TRBJ2-1	.	14	TRBV28	CASSRLGSYNEQFF	TGTGCCAGCAGTCGTCTCGGGAGCTACAATGAGCAGTTCTTC
TRBD1	TRBJ2-7	.	14	TRBV27	CASSSQGAPYEQYF	TGTGCCAGCAGTTCACAGGGGGCCCCGTACGAGCAGTACTTC
.	TRBJ2-7	few	15	TRBV7-6	CASSLAKGYSYEQYF	TGTGCCAGCAGCTTAGCTAAGGGTTATTCCTACGAGCAGTACTTC
TRBD1	TRBJ1-6	.	14	TRBV20-1	CSAIGPGGNSPLHF	TGCAGTGCTATCGGACCAGGGGGGAATTCACCCCTCCACTTT
TRBD2	TRBJ2-1	few	15	TRBV7-2	CASSLIAGEIGEQFF	TGTGCCAGCAGCTTGATAGCGGGAGAAATAGGTGAGCAGTTCTTC
.	TRBJ2-7	few	16	TRBV4-2	CASSQLSSGLSYEQYF	TGTGCCAGCAGCCAATTGAGTTCCGGACTCTCCTACGAGCAGTACTTC
.	TRBJ2-1	.	15	TRBV29-1	CSVDAVGGPSNEQFF	TGCAGCGTTGACGCTGTGGGGGGCCCGTCCAATGAGCAGTTCTTC
TRBD1	TRBJ2-1	many	11	TRBV12-3/TRBV12-4	CASSSTGDLFF	TGTGCCAGCAGTTCAACAGGGGATTTGTTCTTC
TRBD2	TRBJ2-7	.	18	TRBV6-2/TRBV6-3	CASTLTTGTSGRTYEQYF	TGTGCCAGCACCCTTACGACCGGGACTAGCGGACGAACCTACGAGCAGTACTTC
TRBD2	TRBJ2-7	.	14	TRBV20-1	CSAGSSGSTYEQYF	TGCAGTGCTGGGTCTAGCGGGAGTACTTACGAGCAGTACTTC
.	TRBJ2-2	.	14	TRBV4-2	CASSGDINTGELFF	TGTGCCAGCAGCGGGGACATAAACACCGGGGAGCTGTTTTTT
.	TRBJ2-3	few	16	TRBV11-2	CASSLATQGGTDTQYF	TGTGCCAGCAGCTTAGCTACCCAGGGCGGCACAGATACGCAGTATTTT
TRBD1	TRBJ2-5	.	15	TRBV7-2	CASSFSGTGGETQYF	TGTGCCAGCAGCTTTAGTGGGACAGGGGGCGAGACCCAGTACTTC
TRBD2	TRBJ2-1	.	14	TRBV30	CAWSVGSGFGEQFF	TGTGCCTGGAGTGTGGGTAGCGGGTTTGGTGAGCAGTTCTTC
TRBD2	TRBJ2-1	few	15	TRBV20-1	CSATGLAGVYNEQFF	TGCAGTGCTACCGGACTAGCGGGAGTCTACAATGAGCAGTTCTTC
.	TRBJ2-5	.	15	TRBV11-2	CASSFLTGSQETQYF	TGTGCCAGCAGCTTCCTTACGGGGTCGCAAGAGACCCAGTACTTC
.	TRBJ1-1	many	12	TRBV20-1	CIAGPRNTEAFF	TGCATTGCAGGGCCTCGGAACACTGAAGCTTTCTTT
.	TRBJ2-7	few	15	TRBV6-1	CASSEGKGVLYEQYF	TGTGCCAGCAGTGAAGGAAAAGGGGTACTCTACGAGCAGTACTTC
TRBD1	TRBJ1-2	few	15	TRBV6-1	CASSRRQGAGYGYTF	TGTGCCAGCAGTCGACGACAGGGGGCGGGTTATGGCTACACCTTC
.	TRBJ1-4	.	15	TRBV4-3	CASSPHTGPNEKLFF	TGCGCCAGCAGCCCCCATACGGGTCCCAATGAAAAACTGTTTTTT
.	TRBJ1-3	.	13	TRBV11-2	CASSSLLSNTIYF	TGTGCCAGCAGCTCCCTATTGAGTAACACCATATATTTT
TRBD2	TRBJ2-3	.	16	TRBV11-1	CASRPLTSGSQDTQYF	TGTGCCAGCAGACCCCTGACTAGCGGGAGTCAAGATACGCAGTATTTT
TRBD1	TRBJ2-1	.	15	TRBV18	CASSVGQGATGEQFF	TGTGCCAGCTCAGTGGGCCAGGGGGCTACGGGTGAGCAGTTCTTC
.	TRBJ1-3	.	15	TRBV7-9	CASSRAGGSGNTIYF	TGTGCCAGCAGCCGAGCGGGGGGCTCTGGAAACACCATATATTTT
TRBD2	TRBJ2-1	.	14	TRBV7-9	CASSVSGSGDEQFF	TGTGCCAGCAGCGTTAGCGGGAGTGGGGATGAGCAGTTCTTC
TRBD1	TRBJ2-7	many	15	TRBV27	CASSTPGTGEFEQYF	TGTGCCAGCAGTACCCCCGGGACAGGGGAATTCGAGCAGTACTTC
TRBD2	TRBJ2-5	few	15	TRBV5-1	CASSFATSEQETQYF	TGCGCCAGCAGCTTCGCGACTAGCGAACAAGAGACCCAGTACTTC